Below are 23 T cell receptor beta chains sequenced from a single sample in a study of OX40 agonist ivuxolimab in advanced cancers. The library was produced with the immunoSEQ multiplex PCR assay. TCRdb re-hosts the immuneACCESS table, in-frame sequences only. Its copies lack some clones; in the studies checked, an unresolved V gene accounts for under half of them, and the cause for the rest is not known. Recorded for this sample are more than 15,000 clones; roughly 87% of them occurred a single time. Of the sample, roughly 23% is held by the ten largest clones. Sequencing used CD4+ or CD8+ T cells sorted from blood, obtained in a trial of the OX40 agonist ivuxolimab. Source of these receptors: an adult with an advanced solid tumor such as melanoma, head and neck, liver or kidney cancer.

The rearrangement links TRBV5-1 to TRBJ2-3, with 10 positions matching TRBD1. Unmatched junction bases numbered 3, after V lost 1 base and J lost 4 bases. The CDR3 covers 15 residues. Germline loops: CDR1 SGHRS, CDR2 YFSETQ. The CDR3 sequence is CASSLWDRGSDTQYF. Here the CDR3 DNA reads TGCGCCAGCAGCTTGTGGGACAGGGGATCAGATACGCAGTATTTT.

The chain recombines TRBV10-2 with TRBJ2-4; D unresolved. This CDR3 comprises 14 residues. CDR1 is WSHSY, CDR2 SAAADI, per germline. The V and J ends lost 1 base and 0 bases respectively, with 4 bases between them. CDR3 in DNA: TGCGCCAGCAGTGAGTGGGTAGCCAAAAACATTCAGTACTTC. It encodes CASSEWVAKNIQYF.

This sequence joins TRBV6-5 and TRBJ2-2; perhaps TRBD2 as D (5 bases). CDR1 and CDR2 from the germline V gene are MNHEY and SVGAGI. There are 14 residues in the CDR3. The V gene lost 5 bases and the J gene lost 3 bases, with 10 bases spanning the gap. The CDR3 DNA reads TGTGCCAGCAGTCACGGACTCCACACCGGGGAGCTGTTTTTT. It yields the protein CASSHGLHTGELFF.

This chain connects TRBV9 to TRBJ2-2; D may match TRBD1 or TRBD2 (7 bases each). V dropped 1 base and J dropped 4 bases, with 20 bases sitting between them. CDR1 SGDLS and CDR2 YYNGEE come from the germline V gene. The CDR3 consists of 18 residues. For the CDR3, the DNA is TGTGCCAGCAGCGTACGGGGGGAGACAGGGCCCCGCACCGGGGAGCTGTTTTTT. Amino acid sequence: CASSVRGETGPRTGELFF.

This clone was counted a few times. The chain combines TRBV2 with TRBJ1-1, with D hard to call. CDR1 is SNHLY, CDR2 FYNNEI, per germline. CDR3 length: 13 residues. Trimming shortened V by 2 bases and J by 0 bases, and 4 bases separated the two germline ends. As DNA, the CDR3 is TGTGCCAGCAGTGAATGGGTGAACACTGAAGCTTTCTTT. Its translation is CASSEWVNTEAFF.

This chain connects TRBV6-5 to TRBJ2-3; D remains ambiguous. Trimming stripped 4 bases from V and 6 bases from J, with 8 bases between. This CDR3 spans 12 amino acids. Germline CDR1 is MNHEY and CDR2 is SVGAGI. CDR3 residues: CASSFDTDTQYF. For the CDR3, the DNA is TGTGCCAGCAGTTTTGATACGGATACGCAGTATTTT.

The gene calls are TRBV2 and TRBJ1-2; weak D call: TRBD1 (5 bases). V lost 10 bases, J lost 3 bases, and 9 bases lay in between. The CDR3 has 11 amino acids. Germline V gene data show CDR1 as SNHLY and CDR2 as FYNNEI. In nucleotides, the CDR3 is TGTGCCACCCAACAGGACTATGGCTACACCTTC. The encoded protein is CATQQDYGYTF.

This chain joins TRBV27 and TRBJ1-5; maybe TRBD1 (5 bases). Trimming took 5 bases from V and 3 from J, leaving 11 bases between them. The germline V gene has CDR1 MNHEY and CDR2 SMNVEV (reference sequence). The CDR3 totals 14 residues. The CDR3 coding sequence is TGTGCCAGCAGTCCGCAGGGTTTCAATCAGCCCCAGCATTTT. This sequence encodes CASSPQGFNQPQHF.

The genes are TRBV7-9 and TRBJ2-1; 7 positions match TRBD2. After removal of 6 bases from V and 8 bases from J, the junction contained 7 bases not matched to a gene. The CDR3 length is 13 residues. Per the germline V gene, CDR1 is SEHNR and CDR2 is FQNEAQ (reference sequence). CDR3 region: CASRGPGRDEQFF. The CDR3 coding sequence is TGTGCCAGCAGGGGACCAGGGAGGGATGAGCAGTTCTTC.

The chain uses TRBV29-1 and TRBJ2-1; maybe TRBD1 (5 bases). Germline loops: CDR1 SQVTM, CDR2 ANQGSEA. The CDR3 runs to 15 residues. V shed 0 bases and J shed 5 bases, with 14 bases lying between them. The CDR3 region is CSVEDSDTYHNEQFF. The CDR3 coding sequence is TGCAGCGTTGAAGATTCGGACACTTACCACAATGAGCAGTTCTTC.

The chain has TRBV14 and TRBJ1-2; D is ambiguous. CDR1 is SGHDN, CDR2 FVKESK, per germline. V lost 1 base and J lost 8, with 14 bases in between. The CDR3 runs to 14 residues. CDR3 nucleotides: TGTGCCAGCAGCCAAGGATTTGGATACCAAGGCTACACCTTC. It encodes CASSQGFGYQGYTF.

This rearrangement joins TRBV27 to TRBJ1-6, with a weak D call TRBD1 (5 bases). This CDR3 has 14 amino acids. The V and J ends lost 2 bases and 11 bases respectively, with 13 bases between them. CDR1 is MNHEY and CDR2 is SMNVEV in the germline V gene (reference sequence). The CDR3 sequence is CASSLMGGPAPLHF. The DNA of the CDR3 is TGTGCCAGCAGTTTAATGGGGGGTCCGGCACCCCTCCACTTT.

This clone was counted once. V gene TRBV9 combines with J gene TRBJ1-6, with D possibly matching TRBD1 (5 bases). CDR1 SGDLS and CDR2 YYNGEE come from the germline V gene. The CDR3 spans 18 residues. Trimming took 0 bases from V and 0 from J, leaving 13 bases between them. The CDR3 DNA reads as TGTGCCAGCAGCGTAGAGGGGAGGCAGAGCTCCTATAATTCACCCCTCCACTTT. Translating gives CASSVEGRQSSYNSPLHF. The complete variable domain, with remaining parts taken from reference TRBV9 and TRBJ1-6, reads DSGVTQTPKHLITATGQRVTLRCSPRSGDLSVYWYQQSLDQGLQFLIQYYNGEERAKGNILERFSAQQFPDLHSELNLSSLELGDSALYFCASSVEGRQSSYNSPLHFGNGTRLTVT.

The rearrangement uses TRBV10-3 and TRBJ2-7; the D is unclear. The V end was cut by 9 bases, the J end by 2 bases, with 8 bases between. Germline V gene lookup returns CDR1 ENHRY and CDR2 SYGVKD. This CDR3 contains 11 residues. CDR3 nucleotides: TGTGCCATACAAGAAGCCTACGAGCAGTACTTC. Its translation is CAIQEAYEQYF.

The rearrangement uses TRBV13 and TRBJ2-5; 8 nucleotides line up with TRBD1. This CDR3 contains 17 residues. Germline trimming cut 0 bases from V and 1 base from J; bases unmatched to any gene: 7. Looked up from germline, CDR1 is PRHDT and CDR2 is FYEKMQ (reference sequence). The CDR3 spells CASSLGLQGAVQETQYF. CDR3 in DNA: TGTGCCAGCAGCTTAGGCCTGCAGGGGGCCGTCCAAGAGACCCAGTACTTC.

The V gene is TRBV28, the J gene TRBJ2-7; either TRBD1 or TRBD2 may supply D (6 bases each). Trimming stripped 10 bases from V and 7 bases from J, with 26 bases between. The length of the CDR3 is 15 residues. Per germline, CDR1 MDHEN and CDR2 SYDVKM. CDR3 in amino acids: CATKIPIVEGGEQYF. CDR3 nucleotides: TGTGCCACAAAAATCCCTATAGTAGAAGGGGGGGAGCAGTACTTC.

V and J are TRBV5-1 and TRBJ2-5; D unresolved. The V gene's germline CDR1 is SGHRS and CDR2 YFSETQ. The CDR3 spans 13 residues. V was trimmed by 3 bases and J by 5 bases, leaving 11 bases between them. CDR3 in DNA: TGCGCCAGCAGCTCGGACCTTGCCGAGACCCAGTACTTC. It specifies CASSSDLAETQYF.

This clone occurred a few times. Distinct nucleotide sequences in the sample also encode this CDR3. The gene calls are TRBV2 and TRBJ1-2, with no clear D. The V gene's germline CDR1 is SNHLY and CDR2 FYNNEI. Between the trimmed V and J ends, which lost 1 base and 0 bases, there was a span of 3 bases. The CDR3 extends over 13 amino acids. CDR3 bases: TGTGCCAGCAGTGAAGTAGCTAACTATGGCTACACCTTC. It translates to CASSEVANYGYTF.

V and J are TRBV9 and TRBJ1-1, with D possibly TRBD1 on 5 matching bases. Trimming removed 0 bases at V and 4 bases at J, with 7 bases between. Per germline, CDR1 SGDLS and CDR2 YYNGEE. The CDR3 is 13 amino acids. CDR3 in DNA: TGTGCCAGCAGCGTAGTCGGGACCACTGAAGCTTTCTTT. It codes for CASSVVGTTEAFF.

This clone was found a few times. This chain connects TRBV13 to TRBJ1-2, with 7 bases identical to TRBD1. Unmatched junction bases numbered 5, after V lost 4 bases and J lost 6 bases. There are 13 residues in the CDR3. Germline loops: CDR1 PRHDT, CDR2 FYEKMQ (reference sequence). CDR3 in amino acids: CASSSGQSHGYTF. CDR3 DNA: TGTGCCAGCAGCTCGGGACAGTCGCATGGCTACACCTTC. Together with reference TRBV13 and TRBJ1-2, the CDR3 gives the full variable domain: AAGVIQSPRHLIKEKRETATLKCYPIPRHDTVYWYQQGPGQDPQFLISFYEKMQSDKGSIPDRFSAQQFSDYHSELNMSSLELGDSALYFCASSSGQSHGYTFGSGTRLTVV.

The chain joins TRBV6-5 to TRBJ2-3; no definite D call. The CDR3 extends over 15 amino acids. Germline CDR1 MNHEY, CDR2 SVGAGI. V gave up 4 bases and J gave up 3 bases, with 14 bases separating them. CDR3 bases: TGTGCCAGCAGTTCGATTGTAGTTAGTACAGATACGCAGTATTTT. It encodes CASSSIVVSTDTQYF.

The chain is built from TRBV7-9 and TRBJ2-7; D unclear. CDR1 and CDR2 (germline): SEHNR, FQNEAQ (reference sequence). This CDR3 spans 19 amino acids. Trimming removed 8 bases from V and 3 bases from J, with 32 bases in between. CDR3 nucleotides: TGTGCCAGCGTCCAAACCCCCGATTTTCTTCCCCACGAATACTACGAGCAGTACTTC. It specifies CASVQTPDFLPHEYYEQYF. Full variable domain (rest looked up from reference TRBV7-9 and TRBJ2-7): DTGVSQNPRHKITKRGQNVTFRCDPISEHNRLYWYRQTLGQGPEFLTYFQNEAQLEKSRLLSDRFSAERPKGSFSTLEIQRTEQGDSAMYLCASVQTPDFLPHEYYEQYFGPGTRLTVT.

V is TRBV19 and J is TRBJ1-1; no clear D. The CDR3 has 11 amino acids. Trimming removed 7 bases from V and 3 bases from J, with 6 bases in between. Germline CDR1 and CDR2: LNHDA and SQIVND (reference sequence). CDR3 region: CASTIDTEAFF. The CDR3 region has the DNA TGTGCCAGTACCATCGACACTGAAGCTTTCTTT. Using reference TRBV19 and TRBJ1-1 for the parts outside the CDR3, the full variable domain is DGGITQSPKYLFRKEGQNVTLSCEQNLNHDAMYWYRQDPGQGLRLIYYSQIVNDFQKGDIAEGYSVSREKKESFPLTVTSAQKNPTAFYLCASTIDTEAFFGQGTRLTVV.